What follows describes a single T cell receptor beta chain. Its recognized antigen is unknown. No quality values exist for individual bases; no much larger clone is one base distant. Genomic DNA was extracted from sorted cells for sequencing of the TCRbeta CDR3 region. The immunoSEQ Assay was used to sequence the TCRbeta CDR3 regions. TCRdb re-hosts the immuneACCESS table, in-frame sequences only. Its copies lack some clones; in the studies checked, an unresolved V gene accounts for under half of them, and the cause for the rest is not known. The sample profile shows 55,000 to 65,000 clones; approximately 80% of them were found once. The ten biggest clones cover about 6% of the sample. The entry originates in a study of OX40 agonist ivuxolimab in advanced cancers. Describing the broader study: Ivuxolimab was a fully human IgG2 agonistic monoclonal antibody targeting the costimulatory receptor OX40 (CD134). Intravenous ivuxolimab was administered to patients every 2 weeks at six dose levels: 0.01, 0.1, 0.3, 1.5, 3 and 10 mg/kg. Of the roughly 52 dose-escalation patients, hepatocellular carcinoma was present in roughly 19, melanoma in approximately 15, renal cell carcinoma in 9 and head and neck cancer in 9. A male proportion of 75% to 85% and a mean age of about 60 years, ranging from 23 to 79, were recorded for the dose-escalation cohort. Prior anti-PD-1, anti-PD-L1 or anti-CTLA-4 therapy was permitted, and approximately 40% of dose-escalation patients had received checkpoint inhibitors. Partial responses were achieved by three dose-escalation patients, of whom one had hepatocellular carcinoma and two had cutaneous melanoma. The purpose of peripheral TCRbeta sequencing was to test whether ivuxolimab changed TCR sequence diversity and led to clonal T-cell expansion. The paper covers the monotherapy dose-escalation part of the phase I ivuxolimab trial, which included N ≈ 54 patients. Findings and caveats that apply to the study as a whole: In the 0.1-3.0 mg/kg groups, partial responders had among the lowest normalized peripheral clonal expansion, particularly in CD8+ T cells. Clonal expansion of both CD4+ and CD8+ blood T cells was observed from baseline to week 6 at doses 0.1 to 3.0 mg/kg. Low levels of normalized T-cell clonal expansion were also seen in some patients who did not respond. After ivuxolimab, CD8+ T cells had more expanded clones than CD4+ T cells on average. The antigen specificity of the clonally expanded peripheral T cells was not determined.

Patients with autoimmune disease history or receiving systemic immunosuppression were excluded from the trial. Peripheral blood for TCR sequencing was collected from all dose cohorts at baseline, on cycle 4 day 1, and on cycle 7 day 1. Samples came from an open-label, multicenter, first-in-human phase I dose-escalation trial of ivuxolimab. Adults with locally advanced or metastatic melanoma, renal cell, hepatocellular, or head and neck squamous cell carcinoma were enrolled in the trial. CD4+ and CD8+ T cells were sorted separately from peripheral blood before TCR sequencing. CDR1 SGHDN and CDR2 FVKESK were looked up in the germline V gene. V loses 2 bases at its end and J loses 4 bases; junction bases beyond the gene matches: 6. Inclusive of the bounding cysteine and phenylalanine, the CDR3 is 16 residues long. The retained sequence is limited to the CDR3, 48 bases, with the frame set at the first base.

The sample here was CD4+ or CD8+ T cells sorted from blood, taken in a trial of the OX40 agonist ivuxolimab. This clonotype originated in an adult with an advanced solid tumor such as melanoma, head and neck, liver or kidney cancer. The V and J genes are TRBV14 and TRBJ2-3; TRBD1 fits 10 bases in the junction. The CDR3 protein sequence reads: CASSQPTGTGADTQYF. The DNA is as follows: TGTGCCAGCAGCCAACCTACCGGGACAGGGGCAGATACGCAGTATTTT.